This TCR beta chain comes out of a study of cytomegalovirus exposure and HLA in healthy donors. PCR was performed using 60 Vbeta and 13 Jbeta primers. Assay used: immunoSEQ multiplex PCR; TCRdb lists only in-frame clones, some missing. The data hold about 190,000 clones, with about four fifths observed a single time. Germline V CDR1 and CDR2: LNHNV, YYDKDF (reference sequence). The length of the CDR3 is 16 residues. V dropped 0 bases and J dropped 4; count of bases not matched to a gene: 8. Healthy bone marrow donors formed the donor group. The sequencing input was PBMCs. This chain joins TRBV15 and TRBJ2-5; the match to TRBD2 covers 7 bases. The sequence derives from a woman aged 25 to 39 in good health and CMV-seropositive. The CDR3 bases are TGTGCCACCAGCAGAGACCTCGGGAGGATGGGAGAGACCCAGTACTTC. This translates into CATSRDLGRMGETQYF.